A single sample is the source of the 23 T cell receptor beta chains below, sequenced in a study of naive and memory T cell subsets. Which antigens these TCRs recognize remains unknown. Both TRBC1 and TRBC2 were covered by a beta constant-region primer of two equimolar oligonucleotides. Ligated cDNA was amplified by four rounds of PCR with nested alpha and beta constant-region primers and SP2. TCRdb passed the UMI-ligation and nested PCR reads through MiXCR, listing each CDR3 protein once. The repertoire includes 150,000 or so distinct CDR3 sequences, 20% to 25% of them detected once, and 0.09% to 0.13% sits in the top ten. Whole-study results and caveats: Naive repertoires, especially CD8, held a few larger clonotypes, possibly memory cells re-expressing CD45RA.

The sequencing input was naive CD4+ T cells from blood. All receptors derive from a human donor in good health.

V and J are TRBV29-1 and TRBJ1-1; D gene uncertain. Germline V lookup: CDR1 SQVTM, CDR2 ANQGSEA. The ends were cut back, 3 bases at V and 6 bases at J, with 8 bases in the middle. This CDR3 comprises 11 residues. CDR3 residues: CSVDRGAEAFF. CDR3 nucleotides: TGCAGCGTTGATCGCGGGGCTGAAGCTTTCTTT.

This clonotype has more than one count but fewer than ten. The chain is built from TRBV9 and TRBJ2-2, with unresolved D. The V and J ends lost 0 bases and 7 bases respectively, with 10 bases between them. Germline V CDR1 and CDR2: SGDLS, YYNGEE. The CDR3 sequence is 14 residues long. The CDR3 is CASSVDGKDGELFF. In DNA, the CDR3 is TGTGCCAGCAGCGTAGATGGCAAGGACGGGGAGCTGTTTTTT.

In this sample, this clonotype turned up a few times. The V call is TRBV5-1, the J call TRBJ1-4; 9 bases are shared with TRBD1. V lost 4 bases and J lost 7; bases outside the gene matches: 8. The germline V gene encodes CDR1 SGHRS and CDR2 YFSETQ. The CDR3 is made up of 15 amino acids. The CDR3 protein is CASSLQPGQGEKLFF. The CDR3 DNA reads TGCGCCAGCAGCCTCCAACCGGGACAGGGTGAAAAACTGTTTTTT.

This chain uses TRBV9 with TRBJ2-3; 13 nucleotides line up with TRBD2. V was clipped by 1 base and J by 6 bases; unmatched bases: 5. The CDR3 totals 16 residues. Germline CDR1 is SGDLS and CDR2 is YYNGEE. The CDR3 sequence: CASSVKTSGGFDTQYF. The CDR3 DNA follows: TGTGCCAGCAGCGTAAAGACTAGCGGGGGGTTTGATACGCAGTATTTT. Complete variable domain (other parts from reference TRBV9 and TRBJ2-3): DSGVTQTPKHLITATGQRVTLRCSPRSGDLSVYWYQQSLDQGLQFLIQYYNGEERAKGNILERFSAQQFPDLHSELNLSSLELGDSALYFCASSVKTSGGFDTQYFGPGTRLTVL.

This clonotype was counted a few times. The J gene is TRBJ2-3, the V gene TRBV6-6; 7 nucleotides agree with TRBD2. Looked up from germline, CDR1 is MNHNY and CDR2 is SVGAGI (reference sequence). V lost 4 bases and J lost 8; bases outside the gene matches: 3. The CDR3 loop spans 12 amino acids. The CDR3 DNA reads as TGTGCCAGCAGTTTAACGGGAGGTACGCAGTATTTT. Encoded protein: CASSLTGGTQYF.

In this sample, this clonotype turned up many times. The chain uses TRBV19 and TRBJ2-1; no definite D call. CDR1 is LNHDA, CDR2 SQIVND, per germline (reference sequence). The V end was cut by 6 bases, the J end by 1 base, with 13 bases between. The CDR3 covers 15 residues. Written as DNA, the CDR3 is TGTGCCAGTAGCCGGATCCCAGCGTCCTACAATGAGCAGTTCTTC. It encodes CASSRIPASYNEQFF.

On this clonotype: Being one base from a much bigger clone, this may be a read error. The gene calls are TRBV28 and TRBJ2-7, with TRBD1 identical over 8 bases. Germline V gene sequence: CDR1 MDHEN, CDR2 SYDVKM. This CDR3 contains 16 residues. Unmatched junction bases numbered 12, after V lost 5 bases and J lost 3 bases. CDR3 DNA sequence: TGTGCCAGCAGTGATACCCCAGGACAGGGCTTCTACGAGCAGTACTTC. It is translated as CASSDTPGQGFYEQYF.

As to this clonotype: Since the CDR3 does not end with the conserved phenylalanine or tryptophan, this likely comes from a read error. It is unclear where the CDR3 begins or ends on the DNA, so no DNA is shown, and the CDR3 is as TCRdb lists it. The chain couples TRBV11-2 to TRBJ1-1. Both ends counted, the CDR3 spans 12 residues. Germline V gene lookup returns CDR1 SGHAT and CDR2 FQNNGV. The chain's CDR3 is CASSLIRSGQRL.

V is TRBV7-2 and J is TRBJ1-2; D unclear. V lost 0 bases and J 5 bases, leaving 7 bases between the germline ends. Germline-derived CDR1 and CDR2 are SGHTA and FQGNSA. The CDR3 covers 13 residues. CDR3 sequence reads: CASSLAEGYGYTF. Written as DNA, the CDR3 is TGTGCCAGCAGCTTAGCGGAGGGATATGGCTACACCTTC.

This clonotype was picked up a small number of times. The chain is built from TRBV29-1 and TRBJ2-1; tentative D call: TRBD1 (6 bases). Germline CDR1 is SQVTM and CDR2 is ANQGSEA. This CDR3 has 14 amino acids. V dropped 3 bases and J dropped 0 bases, with 9 bases sitting between them. The CDR3 region is CSVEKDSSYNEQFF. CDR3 nucleotides: TGCAGCGTTGAGAAGGACAGCTCCTACAATGAGCAGTTCTTC.

This clonotype was counted between two and nine times. The CDR3 DNA reads TGTGCCAGCAGTTACGGTGTTGGCGGGGGGCAAGAGACCCAGTACTTC. This gives the protein CASSYGVGGGQETQYF. The chain couples TRBV6-2 or TRBV6-3 to TRBJ2-5, with 8 nucleotides matching TRBD2. CDR3 size: 16 residues. The V gene end was trimmed by 2 bases and the J gene end by 2 bases; junction bases not matched to a gene: 7. Germline CDR1 is MNHEY and CDR2 is SVGEGT.

V gene TRBV7-2 combines with J gene TRBJ1-1; D is ambiguous. Trimming shortened V by 0 bases and J by 2 bases, and 13 bases separated the two germline ends. This CDR3 spans 16 amino acids. The V gene's germline CDR1 is SGHTA and CDR2 FQGNSA. The CDR3 DNA reads as TGTGCCAGCAGCTTAGCTCCGAGGCTGGCAAACACTGAAGCTTTCTTT. Protein: CASSLAPRLANTEAFF. The entire variable domain, with the rest obtained from reference TRBV7-2 and TRBJ1-1, is as follows: GAGVSQSPSNKVTEKGKDVELRCDPISGHTALYWYRQSLGQGLEFLIYFQGNSAPDKSGLPSDRFSAERTGGSVSTLTIQRTQQEDSAVYLCASSLAPRLANTEAFFGQGTRLTVV.

This clonotype was observed a handful of times. The rearrangement joins TRBV6-2 or TRBV6-3 to TRBJ2-3; 8 bases fit TRBD2. From germline, CDR1 is MNHEY and CDR2 SVGEGT. The V and J ends lost 3 bases and 2 bases, in that order; junction bases with no gene match: 7. The CDR3 spans 16 residues. The CDR3 here is CASSYMAGGPTDTQYF. Written as DNA, the CDR3 is TGTGCCAGCAGTTATATGGCGGGAGGACCCACAGATACGCAGTATTTT.

This chain uses TRBV12-3 or TRBV12-4 with TRBJ1-1; D is unclear. V lost 4 bases and J 6 bases, leaving 18 bases between the germline ends. The CDR3 is 15 amino acids. In nucleotides, the CDR3 is TGTGCCAGCAGTTCGACCGGGCCCCGCCACCCTGAAGCTTTCTTT. Its translation is CASSSTGPRHPEAFF.

This clonotype was seen a handful of times. The genes are TRBV2 and TRBJ2-4, with D possibly TRBD2 on 5 matching bases. The CDR3 loop spans 14 amino acids. Looked up from germline, CDR1 is SNHLY and CDR2 is FYNNEI. Trimming removed 2 bases from V and 6 bases from J, with 11 bases in between. CDR3 nucleotides: TGTGCCAGCAGTGAACAGCGCGCGGGAAACATTCAGTACTTC. This codes for CASSEQRAGNIQYF.

This clonotype came up many times. V gene TRBV29-1 combines with J gene TRBJ1-3; D is unresolved. This CDR3 has 11 residues. The V end lost 6 bases, the J end lost 0 bases, and 3 bases lay between the germline ends. Per the germline V gene, CDR1 is SQVTM and CDR2 is ANQGSEA. In DNA, the CDR3 is TGCAGCGTCCACTCTGGAAACACCATATATTTT. It codes for CSVHSGNTIYF.

CDR3 nucleotides: TGTGCCAGCAGCCCCGACAGAATTAACGAAAAACTGTTTTTT. Translating gives CASSPDRINEKLFF. V usage is TRBV11-2 and J usage is TRBJ1-4; weak D call: TRBD1 (5 bases). This CDR3 has 14 amino acids. V was cut by 5 bases and J by 8 bases, with 15 bases left in between. The germline V gene encodes CDR1 SGHAT and CDR2 FQNNGV. Variable domain in full (rest from reference TRBV11-2 and TRBJ1-4): EAGVAQSPRYKIIEKRQSVAFWCNPISGHATLYWYQQILGQGPKLLIQFQNNGVVDDSQLPKDRFSAERLKGVDSTLKIQPAKLEDSAVYLCASSPDRINEKLFFGSGTQLSVL.

The sample holds a few counts of this clonotype. The chain couples TRBV12-3 or TRBV12-4 to TRBJ1-2; TRBD1 might be the D (5 bases). V was trimmed by 1 base and J by 7 bases, leaving 7 bases between them. The CDR3 runs 12 residues. CDR3 sequence: CASSLGGTGYTF. CDR3 in DNA: TGTGCCAGCAGTTTAGGTGGGACTGGCTACACCTTC.

The chain couples TRBV5-1 to TRBJ1-1; D might be TRBD1 (5 bases). The CDR3 has 12 amino acids. Germline lookup yields CDR1 SGHRS and CDR2 YFSETQ. Between the trimmed V and J ends, which lost 2 bases and 6 bases, there was a span of 8 bases. CDR3 sequence (DNA): TGCGCCAGCAGCTTCCCGGGGGCTGAAGCTTTCTTT. Its translation: CASSFPGAEAFF.

This clonotype has only a few counts. This chain connects TRBV12-3 or TRBV12-4 to TRBJ2-6; D gene unclear. V gave up 8 bases and J gave up 0 bases, with 8 bases separating them. CDR3 length: 14 amino acids. The CDR3 is CASERASGANVLTF. The DNA for the CDR3 is TGTGCCAGCGAGCGCGCCTCTGGGGCCAACGTCCTGACTTTC.

The chain combines TRBV28 with TRBJ1-1; D possibly corresponds to TRBD1 (6 bases). This CDR3 comprises 15 residues. Trimming removed 5 bases from V and 1 base from J, with 14 bases in between. Germline loops: CDR1 MDHEN, CDR2 SYDVKM. In DNA, the CDR3 is TGTGCCAGCAGTAGGGGACATACGAGGAACACTGAAGCTTTCTTT. It is translated as CASSRGHTRNTEAFF.

This clonotype is a singleton in its sample. J is TRBJ1-1 and V is TRBV27, with 9 bases matching TRBD1. CDR1 is MNHEY, CDR2 SMNVEV, per germline (reference sequence). With 6 bases clipped from V and 8 bases from J, the junction kept 16 bases outside the gene matches. The CDR3 loop spans 16 amino acids. The DNA for the CDR3 is TGTGCCAGCAGACAGGGGGCCGCCGTTCTAGACCTCGAAGCTTTCTTT. Amino acids: CASRQGAAVLDLEAFF.

This clonotype was found many times. The chain is built from TRBV6-5 and TRBJ2-5, with 10 bases fitting TRBD2. Germline V gene sequence: CDR1 MNHEY, CDR2 SVGAGI. V lost 5 bases and J lost 5; bases outside the gene matches: 5. This CDR3 is built from 14 residues. CDR3 residues: CASSVSGRAETQYF. In DNA, the CDR3 is TGTGCCAGCAGTGTAAGCGGGAGGGCCGAGACCCAGTACTTC.